This record covers a single TCR beta chain. What it recognizes is unknown. This sample was taken from a study of identifying expanded T cells in peripheral blood. Study-wide findings and caveats: Over approximately two and four weeks, about 15 and 19 clones changed, versus around 1.3 between replicates. Across healthy donors, higher total template counts meant significantly greater approximately 2-week count variance.

Collection occurred without any documented infections or immune events in donors. The CDR3 sequence is 17 residues long. Germline CDR1 SGHAT, CDR2 FQNNGV. V lost 5 bases to trimming and J lost 5 bases; unmatched junction nucleotides: 14. Data came from immunoSEQ multiplex PCR; TCRdb stores just in-frame clones and leaves some out. The sample contains over 75,000 clones, about 91% of which appear only once. The sequence came from a person aged 18-69 years in good health. Material for sequencing was blood. The J gene is TRBJ2-3, the V gene TRBV11-2, with TRBD2 identical over 9 bases. CDR3 region: CASSRQVLAGAGDTQYF. CDR3 coding DNA: TGTGCCAGCAGCCGACAGGTTTTAGCGGGAGCGGGAGATACGCAGTATTTT.